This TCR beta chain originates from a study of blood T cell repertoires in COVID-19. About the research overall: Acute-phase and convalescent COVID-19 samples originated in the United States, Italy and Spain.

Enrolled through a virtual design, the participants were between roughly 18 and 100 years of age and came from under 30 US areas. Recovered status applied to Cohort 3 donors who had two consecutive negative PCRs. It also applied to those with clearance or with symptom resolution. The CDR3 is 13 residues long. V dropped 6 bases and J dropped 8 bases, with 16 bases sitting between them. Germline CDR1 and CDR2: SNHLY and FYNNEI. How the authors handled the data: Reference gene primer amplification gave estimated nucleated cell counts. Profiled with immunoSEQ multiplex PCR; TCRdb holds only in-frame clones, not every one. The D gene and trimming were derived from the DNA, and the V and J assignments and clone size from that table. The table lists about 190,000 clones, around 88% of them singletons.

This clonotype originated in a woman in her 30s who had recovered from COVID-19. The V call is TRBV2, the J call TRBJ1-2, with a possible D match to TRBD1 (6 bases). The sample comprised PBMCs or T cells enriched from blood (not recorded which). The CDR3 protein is CASREQGILGYTF. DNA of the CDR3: TGTGCCAGCAGGGAACAGGGAATTTTAGGCTACACCTTC. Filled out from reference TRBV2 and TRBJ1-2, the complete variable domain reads EPEVTQTPSHQVTQMGQEVILRCVPISNHLYFYWYRQILGQKVEFLVSFYNNEISEKSEIFDDQFSVERPDGSNFTLKIRSTKLEDSAMYFCASREQGILGYTFGSGTRLTVV.